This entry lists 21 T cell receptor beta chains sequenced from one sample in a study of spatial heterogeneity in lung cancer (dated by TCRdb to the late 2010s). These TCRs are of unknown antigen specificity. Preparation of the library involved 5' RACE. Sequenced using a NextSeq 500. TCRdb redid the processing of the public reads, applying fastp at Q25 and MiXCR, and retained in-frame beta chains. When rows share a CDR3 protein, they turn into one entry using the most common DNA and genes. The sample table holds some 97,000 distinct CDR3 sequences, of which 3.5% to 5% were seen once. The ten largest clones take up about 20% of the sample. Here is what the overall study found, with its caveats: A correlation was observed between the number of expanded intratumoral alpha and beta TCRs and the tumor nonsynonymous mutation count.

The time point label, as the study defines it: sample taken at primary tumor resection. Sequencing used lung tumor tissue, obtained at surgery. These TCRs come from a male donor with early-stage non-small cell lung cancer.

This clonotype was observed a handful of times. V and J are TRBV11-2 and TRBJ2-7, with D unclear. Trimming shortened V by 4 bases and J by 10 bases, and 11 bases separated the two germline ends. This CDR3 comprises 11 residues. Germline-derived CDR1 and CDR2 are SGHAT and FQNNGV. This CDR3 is CASSSTFGQYF. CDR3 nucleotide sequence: TGTGCCAGCAGCTCGACCTTCGGTCAGTACTTC. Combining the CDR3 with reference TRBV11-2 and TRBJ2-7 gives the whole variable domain EAGVAQSPRYKIIEKRQSVAFWCNPISGHATLYWYQQILGQGPKLLIQFQNNGVVDDSQLPKDRFSAERLKGVDSTLKIQPAKLEDSAVYLCASSSTFGQYFGPGTRLTVT.

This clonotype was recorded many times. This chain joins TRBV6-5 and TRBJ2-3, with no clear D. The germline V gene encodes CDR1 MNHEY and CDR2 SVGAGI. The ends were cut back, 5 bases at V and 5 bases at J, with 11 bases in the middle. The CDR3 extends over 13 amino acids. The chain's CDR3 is CASSPLYGDTQYF. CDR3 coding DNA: TGTGCCAGCAGTCCCCTCTACGGAGATACGCAGTATTTT.

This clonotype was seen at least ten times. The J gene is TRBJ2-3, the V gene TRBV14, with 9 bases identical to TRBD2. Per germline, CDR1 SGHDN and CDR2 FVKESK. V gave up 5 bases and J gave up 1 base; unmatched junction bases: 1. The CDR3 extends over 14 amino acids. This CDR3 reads CASSIAGGTDTQYF. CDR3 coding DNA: TGTGCCAGCAGCATAGCGGGAGGCACAGATACGCAGTATTTT.

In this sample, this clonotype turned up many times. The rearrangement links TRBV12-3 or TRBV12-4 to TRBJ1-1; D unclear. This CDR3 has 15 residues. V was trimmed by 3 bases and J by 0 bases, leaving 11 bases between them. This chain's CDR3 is CASSFSVRVNTEAFF. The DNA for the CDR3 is TGTGCCAGCAGTTTCTCGGTCCGGGTGAACACTGAAGCTTTCTTT.

This chain's CDR3 is CSARATATGELFF. The CDR3 region has the DNA TGCAGTGCTAGAGCGACTGCTACCGGGGAGCTGTTTTTT. This chain links TRBV20-1 with TRBJ2-2; no clear D. Trimming stripped 1 base from V and 5 bases from J, with 8 bases between. Germline V gene sequence: CDR1 DFQATT, CDR2 SNEGSKA (reference sequence). This CDR3 is built from 13 residues.

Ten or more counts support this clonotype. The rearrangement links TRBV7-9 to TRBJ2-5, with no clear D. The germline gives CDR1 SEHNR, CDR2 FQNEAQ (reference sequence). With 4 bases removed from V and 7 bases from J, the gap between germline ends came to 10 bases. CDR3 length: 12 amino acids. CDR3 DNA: TGTGCCAGCAGCTCGACACCGTCGACCCAGTACTTC. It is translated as CASSSTPSTQYF.

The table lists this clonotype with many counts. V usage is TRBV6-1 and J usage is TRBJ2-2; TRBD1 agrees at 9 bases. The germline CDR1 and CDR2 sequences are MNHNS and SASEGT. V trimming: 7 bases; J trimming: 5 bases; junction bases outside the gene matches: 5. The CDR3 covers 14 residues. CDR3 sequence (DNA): TGTGCCAGCATGACAGGGGGAGCAACCGGGGAGCTGTTTTTT. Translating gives CASMTGGATGELFF.

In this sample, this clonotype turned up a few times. CDR3 nucleotide sequence: TGTGCCATCTCTCTAGCGGGAGCCTACGAGCAGTACTTC. Protein: CAISLAGAYEQYF. The chain combines TRBV10-3 with TRBJ2-7; the match to TRBD2 covers 10 bases. The CDR3 contains 13 residues. With 8 bases clipped from V and 2 bases from J, the junction kept 3 bases outside the gene matches. Germline CDR1 reads ENHRY; CDR2 reads SYGVKD.

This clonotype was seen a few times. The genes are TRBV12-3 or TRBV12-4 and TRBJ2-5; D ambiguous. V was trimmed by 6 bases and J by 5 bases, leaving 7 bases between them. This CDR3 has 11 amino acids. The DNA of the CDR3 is TGTGCCAGCAGCGGAAGTGAGACCCAGTACTTC. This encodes CASSGSETQYF.

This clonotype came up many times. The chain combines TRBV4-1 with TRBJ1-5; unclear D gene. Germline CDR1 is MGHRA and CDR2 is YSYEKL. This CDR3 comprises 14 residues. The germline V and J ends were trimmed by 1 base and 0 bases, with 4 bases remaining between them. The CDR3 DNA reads TGCGCCAGCAGCCAAGGGTATAGCAATCAGCCCCAGCATTTT. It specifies CASSQGYSNQPQHF.

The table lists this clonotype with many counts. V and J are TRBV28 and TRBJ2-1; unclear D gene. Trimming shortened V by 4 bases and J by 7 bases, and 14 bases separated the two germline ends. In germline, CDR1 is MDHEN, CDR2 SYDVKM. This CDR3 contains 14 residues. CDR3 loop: CASSSHRVINEQFF. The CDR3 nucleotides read TGTGCCAGCAGTTCCCACCGGGTAATTAATGAGCAGTTCTTC.

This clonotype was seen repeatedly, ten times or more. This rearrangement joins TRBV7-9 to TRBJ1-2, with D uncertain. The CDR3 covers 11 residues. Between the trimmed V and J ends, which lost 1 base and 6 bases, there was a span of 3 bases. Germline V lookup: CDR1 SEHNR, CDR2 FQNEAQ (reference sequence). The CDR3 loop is CASSLGHGYTF. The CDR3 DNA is TGTGCCAGCAGCTTAGGACATGGCTACACCTTC.

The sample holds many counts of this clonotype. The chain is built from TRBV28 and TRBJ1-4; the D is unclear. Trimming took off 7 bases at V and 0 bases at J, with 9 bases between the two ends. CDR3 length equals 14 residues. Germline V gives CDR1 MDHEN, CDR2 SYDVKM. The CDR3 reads CASNPRATNEKLFF. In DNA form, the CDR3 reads TGTGCCAGCAACCCCCGAGCAACTAATGAAAAACTGTTTTTT.

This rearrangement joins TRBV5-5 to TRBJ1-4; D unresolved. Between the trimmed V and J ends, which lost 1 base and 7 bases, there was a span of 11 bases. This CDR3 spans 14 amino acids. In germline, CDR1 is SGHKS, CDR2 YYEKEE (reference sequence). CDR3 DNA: TGTGCCAGCAGCTTGACACCGCTTCTTGAAAAACTGTTTTTT. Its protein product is CASSLTPLLEKLFF.

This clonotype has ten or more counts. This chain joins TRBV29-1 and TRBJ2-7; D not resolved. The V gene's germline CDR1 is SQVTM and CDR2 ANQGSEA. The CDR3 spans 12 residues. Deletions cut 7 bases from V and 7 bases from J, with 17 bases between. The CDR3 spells CSAKGNHLEQYF. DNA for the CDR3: TGCAGCGCCAAGGGAAACCACCTGGAGCAGTACTTC.

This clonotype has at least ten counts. This chain's CDR3 is CASSRGLKGGSPLHF. The CDR3 DNA follows: TGTGCCAGCAGCCGGGGTCTGAAGGGAGGGTCACCCCTCCACTTT. This chain uses TRBV3-1 with TRBJ1-6; D unclear. This CDR3 has 15 residues. The germline V and J ends were trimmed by 4 bases and 10 bases, with 17 bases remaining between them. The germline V gene has CDR1 LGHDT and CDR2 YNNKEL (reference sequence).

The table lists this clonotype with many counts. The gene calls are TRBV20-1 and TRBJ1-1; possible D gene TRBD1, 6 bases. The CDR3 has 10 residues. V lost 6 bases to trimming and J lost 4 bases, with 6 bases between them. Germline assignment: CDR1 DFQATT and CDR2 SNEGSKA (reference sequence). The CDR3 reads CSAGGTEAFF. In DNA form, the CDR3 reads TGCAGTGCAGGGGGCACTGAAGCTTTCTTT.

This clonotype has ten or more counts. The CDR3 is CASSQGPIRAEQYF. In nucleotides, the CDR3 is TGCGCCAGCAGCCAAGGTCCTATTCGAGCCGAGCAGTACTTC. The chain couples TRBV4-1 to TRBJ2-7; no clear D gene. The ends were cut back, 1 base at V and 6 bases at J, with 13 bases in the middle. Germline lookup yields CDR1 MGHRA and CDR2 YSYEKL. The CDR3 has 14 residues.

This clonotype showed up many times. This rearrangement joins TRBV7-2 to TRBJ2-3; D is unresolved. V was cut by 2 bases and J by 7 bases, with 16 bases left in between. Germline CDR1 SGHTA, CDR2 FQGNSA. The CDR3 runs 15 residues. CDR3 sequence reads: CASSLNHRVLHTQYF. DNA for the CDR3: TGTGCCAGCAGCTTAAACCATCGAGTCCTTCATACGCAGTATTTT.

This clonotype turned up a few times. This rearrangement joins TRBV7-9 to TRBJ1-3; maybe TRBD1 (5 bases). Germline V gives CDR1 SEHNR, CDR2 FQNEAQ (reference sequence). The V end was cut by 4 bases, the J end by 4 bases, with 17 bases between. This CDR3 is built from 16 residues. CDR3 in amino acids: CASSYTGAAGGNTIYF. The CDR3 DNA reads TGTGCCAGCAGCTATACCGGGGCAGCTGGGGGAAACACCATATATTTT.

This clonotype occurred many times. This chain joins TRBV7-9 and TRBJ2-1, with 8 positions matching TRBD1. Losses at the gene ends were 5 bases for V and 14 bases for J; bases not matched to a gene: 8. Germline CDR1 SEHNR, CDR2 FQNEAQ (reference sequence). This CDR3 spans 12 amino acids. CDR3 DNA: TGTGCCAGCAGCCGCGGACAGGGTATTAAGTTCTTC. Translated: CASSRGQGIKFF.